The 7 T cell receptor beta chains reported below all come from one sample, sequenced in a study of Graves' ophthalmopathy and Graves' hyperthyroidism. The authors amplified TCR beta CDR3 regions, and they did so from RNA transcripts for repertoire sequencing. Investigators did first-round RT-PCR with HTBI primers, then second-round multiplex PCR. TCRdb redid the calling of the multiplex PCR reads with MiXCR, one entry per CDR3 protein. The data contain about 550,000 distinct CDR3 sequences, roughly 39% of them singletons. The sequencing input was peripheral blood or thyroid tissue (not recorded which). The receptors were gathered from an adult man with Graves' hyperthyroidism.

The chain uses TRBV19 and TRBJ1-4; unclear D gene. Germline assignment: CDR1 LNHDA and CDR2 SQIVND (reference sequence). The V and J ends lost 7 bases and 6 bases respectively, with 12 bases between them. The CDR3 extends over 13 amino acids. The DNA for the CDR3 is TGTGCCAGTACCCGGGAGAGGGATGAAAAACTGTTTTTT. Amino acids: CASTRERDEKLFF.

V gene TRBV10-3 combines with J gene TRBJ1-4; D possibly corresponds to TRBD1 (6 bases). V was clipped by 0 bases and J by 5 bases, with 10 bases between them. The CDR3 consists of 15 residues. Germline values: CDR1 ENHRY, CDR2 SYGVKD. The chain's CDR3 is CAISESGGTNEKLFF. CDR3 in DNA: TGTGCCATCAGTGAGTCAGGGGGGACAAATGAAAAACTGTTTTTT.

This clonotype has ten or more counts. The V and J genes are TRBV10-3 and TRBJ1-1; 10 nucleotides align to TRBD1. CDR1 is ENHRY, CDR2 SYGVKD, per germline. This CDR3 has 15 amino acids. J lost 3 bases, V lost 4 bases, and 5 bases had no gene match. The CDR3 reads CAISGTGGEYTEAFF. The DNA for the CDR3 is TGTGCCATCAGTGGGACAGGGGGGGAGTACACTGAAGCTTTCTTT.

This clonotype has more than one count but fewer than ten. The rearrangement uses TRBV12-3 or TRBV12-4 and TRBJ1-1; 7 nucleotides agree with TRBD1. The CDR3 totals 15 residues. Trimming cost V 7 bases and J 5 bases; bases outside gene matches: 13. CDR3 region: CASTPGGGLGTEAFF. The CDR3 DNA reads TGTGCCAGCACCCCAGGGGGGGGATTAGGGACTGAAGCTTTCTTT.

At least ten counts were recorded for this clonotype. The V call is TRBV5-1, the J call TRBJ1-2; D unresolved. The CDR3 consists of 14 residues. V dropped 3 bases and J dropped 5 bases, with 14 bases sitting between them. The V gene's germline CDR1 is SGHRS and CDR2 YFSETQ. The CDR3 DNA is TGCGCCAGCAGCTCCGACACGTCGGCGTATGGCTACACCTTC. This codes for CASSSDTSAYGYTF.

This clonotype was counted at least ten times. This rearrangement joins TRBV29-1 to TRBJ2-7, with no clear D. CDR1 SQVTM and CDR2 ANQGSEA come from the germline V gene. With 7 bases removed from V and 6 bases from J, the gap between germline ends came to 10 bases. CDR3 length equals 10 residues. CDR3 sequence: CSALDFEQYF. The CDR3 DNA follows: TGCAGCGCCTTGGATTTCGAGCAGTACTTC.

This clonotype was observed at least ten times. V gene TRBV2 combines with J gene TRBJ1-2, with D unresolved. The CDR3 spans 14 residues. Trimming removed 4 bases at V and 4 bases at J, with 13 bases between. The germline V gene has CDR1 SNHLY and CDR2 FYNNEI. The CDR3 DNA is TGTGCCAGCAGTGCGCCAGGCGCTCCCTATGGCTACACCTTC. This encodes CASSAPGAPYGYTF.